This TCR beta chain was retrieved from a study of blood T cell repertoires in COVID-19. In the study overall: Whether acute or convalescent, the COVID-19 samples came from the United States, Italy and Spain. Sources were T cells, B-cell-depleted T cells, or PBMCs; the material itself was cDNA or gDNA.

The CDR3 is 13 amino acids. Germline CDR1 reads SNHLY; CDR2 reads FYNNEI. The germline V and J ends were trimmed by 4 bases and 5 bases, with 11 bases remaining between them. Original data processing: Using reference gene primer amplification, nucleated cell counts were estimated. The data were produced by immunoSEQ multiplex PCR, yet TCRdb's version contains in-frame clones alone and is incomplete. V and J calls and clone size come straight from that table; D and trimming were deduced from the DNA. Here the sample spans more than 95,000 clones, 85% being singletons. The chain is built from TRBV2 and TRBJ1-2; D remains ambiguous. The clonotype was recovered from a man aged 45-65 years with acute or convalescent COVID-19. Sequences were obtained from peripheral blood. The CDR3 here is CASSVGRSYGYTF. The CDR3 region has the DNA TGTGCCAGCAGTGTAGGCAGGTCATATGGCTACACCTTC.